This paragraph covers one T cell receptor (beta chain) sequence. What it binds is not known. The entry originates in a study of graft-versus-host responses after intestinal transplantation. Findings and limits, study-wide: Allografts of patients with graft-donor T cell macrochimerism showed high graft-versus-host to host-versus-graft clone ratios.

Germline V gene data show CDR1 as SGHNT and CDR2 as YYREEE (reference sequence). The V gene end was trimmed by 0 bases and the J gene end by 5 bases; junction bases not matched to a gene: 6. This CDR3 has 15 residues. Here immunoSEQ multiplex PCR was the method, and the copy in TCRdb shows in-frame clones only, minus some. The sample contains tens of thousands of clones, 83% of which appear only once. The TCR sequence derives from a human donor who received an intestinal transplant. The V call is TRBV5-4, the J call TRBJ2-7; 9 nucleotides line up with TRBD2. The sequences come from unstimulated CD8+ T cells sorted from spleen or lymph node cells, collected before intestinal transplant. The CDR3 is CASSLASGIPHEQYF. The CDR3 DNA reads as TGTGCCAGCAGCTTGGCTAGCGGGATCCCACACGAGCAGTACTTC.